This is a list of T cell receptor beta chains from one sample in a study of OX40 agonist ivuxolimab in advanced cancers. Some clones are missing from TCRdb's copy, which holds only in-frame ones; the method was immunoSEQ multiplex PCR. The sample comprises 55,000 to 65,000 clones, about 88% of which are singletons, and around 2.1% rests with the top ten. This specimen was CD4+ or CD8+ T cells sorted from blood, taken in a trial of the OX40 agonist ivuxolimab. These receptors were collected from an adult with an advanced solid tumor such as melanoma, head and neck, liver or kidney cancer. Each CDR3 is given with its conserved first and last residue. A D gene is named only where the DNA matches it firmly. Clone size is stated in some rows and not others, as once, few, many or a class when expanded.

d_gene,abundance,len,v_gene,j_gene,CDR3aa,CDR3nt
-,once,15,TRBV18,TRBJ1-5,CASSSDRLGNQPQHF,TGTGCCAGCTCTTCCGACAGGCTAGGCAATCAGCCCCAGCATTTT
-,-,14,TRBV11-3,TRBJ2-5,CASSLVRLQETQYF,TGTGCCAGCAGCTTAGTGCGCCTCCAAGAGACCCAGTACTTC
TRBD1,once,13,TRBV30,TRBJ2-7,CAFNRGSSYEQYF,TGTGCCTTTAACAGGGGCTCCTCCTACGAGCAGTACTTC
-,-,11,TRBV30,TRBJ1-4,CAWSFGEKLFF,TGTGCCTGGAGTTTCGGTGAAAAACTGTTTTTT
TRBD1,-,18,TRBV13,TRBJ2-7,CASSLAWGTGSSTYEQYF,TGTGCCAGCAGCTTAGCGTGGGGGACAGGGTCGTCAACCTACGAGCAGTACTTC
-,-,14,TRBV28,TRBJ1-3,CASTAGSYGGTIYF,TGTGCCAGTACCGCCGGGTCTTATGGAGGCACCATATATTTT
-,-,12,TRBV19,TRBJ1-5,CASSIGEGPQHF,TGTGCCAGTAGTATAGGAGAAGGACCCCAGCATTTT
-,-,12,TRBV11-3,TRBJ2-2,CASSPRTGELFF,TGTGCCAGCAGCCCCCGGACGGGGGAGCTGTTTTTT
TRBD1,once,15,TRBV6-5,TRBJ1-2,CASSTTTGGGYGYTF,TGTGCCAGCAGTACCACGACAGGGGGCGGCTATGGCTACACCTTC
-,-,14,TRBV6-6,TRBJ1-1,CASSHGRVNTEAFF,TGTGCCAGCAGTCACGGACGTGTAAACACTGAAGCTTTCTTT
TRBD2,-,17,TRBV9,TRBJ2-1,CASSVGGAGGSANEQFF,TGTGCCAGCAGCGTAGGGGGAGCGGGAGGGTCTGCCAATGAGCAGTTCTTC
TRBD2,-,17,TRBV5-1,TRBJ2-2,CASSSKLAGANTGELFF,TGCGCCAGCAGCTCAAAACTAGCGGGGGCGAACACCGGGGAGCTGTTTTTT
-,-,13,TRBV5-4,TRBJ2-7,CASSLEWSYEQYF,TGTGCCAGCAGCTTGGAATGGAGCTACGAGCAGTACTTC
-,-,12,TRBV6-1,TRBJ1-4,CASSERQLIVFF,TGTGCCAGCAGTGAAAGGCAGCTCATAGTGTTTTTT
TRBD2,-,15,TRBV6-4,TRBJ2-1,CASSESILAGGEQFF,TGTGCCAGCAGTGAATCGATACTAGCGGGGGGGGAGCAGTTCTTC
TRBD2,-,14,TRBV28,TRBJ2-7,CASSLTSGTYEQYF,TGTGCCAGCAGTTTAACTAGCGGGACATACGAGCAGTACTTC
TRBD1,-,14,TRBV6-5,TRBJ2-7,CASRGGQATYEQYF,TGTGCCAGCAGAGGGGGACAGGCAACCTACGAGCAGTACTTC
-,-,13,TRBV2,TRBJ2-7,CASSESIGYEQYF,TGTGCCAGCAGTGAATCTATCGGCTACGAGCAGTACTTC
-,-,14,TRBV19,TRBJ1-4,CATRTHATNEKLFF,TGTGCCACCAGGACGCATGCAACTAATGAAAAACTGTTTTTT
-,once,14,TRBV11-2,TRBJ2-7,CASSRGRDLYEQYF,TGTGCCAGCAGCCGGGGGCGGGACCTCTACGAGCAGTACTTC
TRBD1,-,14,TRBV7-8,TRBJ2-5,CASSSYRGQETQYF,TGTGCCAGCAGCTCATACAGGGGTCAAGAGACCCAGTACTTC
-,-,12,TRBV30,TRBJ2-7,CAWRGVEREQYF,TGTGCCTGGAGGGGGGTTGAGCGGGAGCAGTACTTC
TRBD2,-,16,TRBV7-3,TRBJ2-1,CASSSRTSGKVNEQFF,TGTGCCAGCAGCTCCCGGACTAGCGGGAAGGTAAATGAGCAGTTCTTC
TRBD1,-,18,TRBV5-6,TRBJ1-5,CASSLAGQLRNSNQPQHF,TGTGCCAGCAGCTTGGCGGGACAGCTTAGGAATAGCAATCAGCCCCAGCATTTT
TRBD1,few,11,TRBV30,TRBJ2-5,CAWGQGKTQYF,TGTGCCTGGGGACAGGGGAAGACCCAGTACTTC
TRBD1,once,13,TRBV27,TRBJ2-3,CASRDRVTDTQYF,TGTGCCAGCAGGGACAGGGTAACAGATACGCAGTATTTT
-,-,15,TRBV19,TRBJ2-1,CASSHPWGGYNEQFF,TGTGCCAGTAGTCACCCCTGGGGCGGATACAATGAGCAGTTCTTC
TRBD1,-,15,TRBV5-1,TRBJ2-3,CASSSGQEHADTQYF,TGCGCCAGCAGCTCCGGACAGGAGCACGCAGATACGCAGTATTTT
TRBD1,-,15,TRBV5-4,TRBJ2-2,CASSTGTDNTGELFF,TGTGCCAGCAGCACCGGGACAGATAACACCGGGGAGCTGTTTTTT
-,once,15,TRBV14,TRBJ1-3,CASSLDGHSGNTIYF,TGTGCCAGCAGCCTGGACGGCCACTCTGGAAACACCATATATTTT
-,-,18,TRBV28,TRBJ2-1,CASSLGLRTFESYNEQFF,TGTGCCAGCAGTTTAGGCCTCCGGACATTTGAGTCCTACAATGAGCAGTTCTTC
TRBD1,-,14,TRBV30,TRBJ1-4,CAWSVTGGPEKLFF,TGTGCCTGGAGTGTGACAGGGGGGCCTGAAAAACTGTTTTTT
-,-,14,TRBV2,TRBJ2-7,CASSEGQDPYEQYF,TGTGCCAGCAGTGAGGGGCAGGATCCCTACGAGCAGTACTTC
TRBD1,-,15,TRBV9,TRBJ2-7,CASSVETGPHDEQYF,TGTGCCAGCAGCGTAGAGACAGGGCCCCACGACGAGCAGTACTTC
TRBD2,once,15,TRBV7-6,TRBJ2-7,CASSPVSGRGEEQYF,TGTGCCAGCAGCCCCGTGAGCGGGAGGGGGGAAGAGCAGTACTTC
TRBD1,few,15,TRBV2,TRBJ2-3,CASRDRLSSTDTQYF,TGTGCCAGCAGGGACAGGCTCAGCAGCACAGATACGCAGTATTTT
-,-,14,TRBV9,TRBJ2-2,CASSVEANTGELFF,TGTGCCAGCAGCGTAGAAGCGAACACCGGGGAGCTGTTTTTT
-,once,16,TRBV11-2,TRBJ2-4,CASTQGEGGVKNIQYF,TGTGCCAGCACCCAAGGAGAGGGGGGCGTCAAAAACATTCAGTACTTC
-,few,14,TRBV9,TRBJ2-1,CASSVEQDLGEQFF,TGTGCCAGCAGCGTAGAACAGGACCTGGGTGAGCAGTTCTTC
-,once,14,TRBV29-1,TRBJ2-2,CSALVGRNTGELFF,TGCAGCGCTCTAGTTGGCAGGAACACCGGGGAGCTGTTTTTT
TRBD2,-,14,TRBV5-5,TRBJ2-2,CASSFGGEPGELFF,TGTGCCAGCAGCTTTGGGGGGGAACCCGGGGAGCTGTTTTTT
TRBD1,-,16,TRBV30,TRBJ1-5,CAWSDQTGAPYQPQHF,TGTGCCTGGAGTGACCAGACAGGGGCACCTTATCAGCCCCAGCATTTT